The 23 T cell receptor beta chains below all came from one sample that was sequenced in a study of blood T cells in healthy people across ages (dated by TCRdb to the mid-2010s). Receptor libraries were prepared by 5' RACE. Sequencing used an Illumina HiSeq 2500. A second PCR of roughly 7 to 11 cycles was performed with a sample-barcoded 5' primer and a J-beta primer mix. TCRdb reprocessed the public reads (quality trimming at Q25 with fastp, clone calling with MiXCR) and kept in-frame beta chains. Each record represents a unique CDR3 protein, reported with the most common genes and DNA among its rows. Within this sample are more than 1 million distinct CDR3 sequences, with under 55% of them counted one time only. The top ten constitute approximately 20% of the sample. Sample: blood. These receptors all come from a woman between 55 and 75 years old in good health.

This clonotype has only a few counts. The gene calls are TRBV20-1 and TRBJ2-5; 12 nucleotides match TRBD1. The CDR3 is made up of 15 amino acids. In germline, CDR1 is DFQATT, CDR2 SNEGSKA (reference sequence). The V and J ends lost 5 bases and 11 bases, in that order; junction bases with no gene match: 15. The CDR3 sequence is CSARSLGQGAGEQYF. The CDR3, as DNA: TGCAGTGCTCGTTCCTTGGGACAGGGGGCTGGGGAGCAGTACTTC.

V is TRBV7-8 and J is TRBJ2-7; D may be TRBD1 or TRBD2 (5 bases each). Per the germline V gene, CDR1 is SGHVS and CDR2 is FQNEAQ. The CDR3 has 15 amino acids. The V gene lost 4 bases and the J gene lost 0 bases, with 13 bases spanning the gap. The CDR3 coding sequence is TGTGCCAGCAGCTACCGGGACCCGAGCTCCTACGAGCAGTACTTC. Protein product: CASSYRDPSSYEQYF. The full variable domain, its missing parts supplied by reference TRBV7-8 and TRBJ2-7, is GAGVSQSPRYKVAKRGQDVALRCDPISGHVSLFWYQQALGQGPEFLTYFQNEAQLDKSGLPSDRFFAERPEGSVSTLKIQRTQQEDSAVYLCASSYRDPSSYEQYFGPGTRLTVT.

The V and J genes are TRBV3-1 and TRBJ2-4, with 9 bases matching TRBD2. CDR3 size: 16 residues. The trim removed 4 bases at V and 1 base at J, leaving 5 bases unmatched. Germline-derived CDR1 and CDR2 are LGHDT and YNNKEL (reference sequence). The CDR3 DNA reads as TGTGCCAGCAGCCCGAGCGGGAGGTACGCCAAAAACATTCAGTACTTC. Its translation is CASSPSGRYAKNIQYF.

This clonotype came up once. The chain links TRBV28 to TRBJ2-5; the D gene is possibly TRBD2 (5 bases). CDR1 is MDHEN and CDR2 is SYDVKM in the germline V gene. The CDR3 runs 16 residues. V was cut by 3 bases and J by 1 base, with 15 bases left in between. This chain's CDR3 is CASSFLLAASQETQYF. CDR3 coding DNA: TGTGCCAGCAGTTTTCTCCTAGCAGCCTCCCAAGAGACCCAGTACTTC.

The V call is TRBV27, the J call TRBJ2-2; 14 positions agree with TRBD2. Germline loops: CDR1 MNHEY, CDR2 SMNVEV (reference sequence). This CDR3 is 16 amino acids long. Trimming took 6 bases from V and 5 from J; bases not matched to a gene: 5. CDR3 coding DNA: TGTGCCAGCAGCTGGGGACTAGCGGGAGTTACCGGGGAGCTGTTTTTT. Translating it yields CASSWGLAGVTGELFF.

The gene calls are TRBV28 and TRBJ2-3, with D possibly being TRBD2 (6 bases). Germline lookup yields CDR1 MDHEN and CDR2 SYDVKM. The ends were cut back, 8 bases at V and 0 bases at J, with 12 bases in the middle. CDR3 length: 14 residues. CDR3 region: CASGTPQSTDTQYF. CDR3 nucleotides: TGTGCCAGCGGGACTCCTCAAAGCACAGATACGCAGTATTTT.

The chain is built from TRBV6-6 and TRBJ2-3; no firm D call. Trimming took off 0 bases at V and 10 bases at J, with 11 bases between the two ends. The CDR3 length is 13 residues. Germline V gene sequence: CDR1 MNHNY, CDR2 SVGAGI (reference sequence). CDR3 DNA: TGTGCCAGCAGTTACTCAGAAGGGTGGGCGCAGTATTTT. It encodes CASSYSEGWAQYF.

The rearrangement links TRBV28 to TRBJ2-6; no definite D call. Trimming removed 2 bases at V and 0 bases at J, with 8 bases between. Germline CDR1 MDHEN, CDR2 SYDVKM. This CDR3 is 16 amino acids long. CDR3 sequence: CASSLRRTSGANVLTF. CDR3 nucleotide sequence: TGTGCCAGCAGTTTACGACGGACCTCTGGGGCCAACGTCCTGACTTTC.

This clonotype has a handful of counts. The chain has TRBV9 and TRBJ1-2; D call uncertain. Germline values: CDR1 SGDLS, CDR2 YYNGEE. V dropped 7 bases and J dropped 3 bases, with 7 bases sitting between them. CDR3 length equals 11 residues. CDR3 residues: CASGGYYGYTF. CDR3 coding DNA: TGTGCCAGCGGAGGTTACTATGGCTACACCTTC. Full variable domain (outside the CDR3, taken from reference TRBV9 and TRBJ1-2): DSGVTQTPKHLITATGQRVTLRCSPRSGDLSVYWYQQSLDQGLQFLIQYYNGEERAKGNILERFSAQQFPDLHSELNLSSLELGDSALYFCASGGYYGYTFGSGTRLTVV.

The CDR3: CASSSGTDNVLTF. For the CDR3, the DNA is TGTGCCAGCAGCTCCGGGACAGACAACGTCCTGACTTTC. This rearrangement joins TRBV7-9 to TRBJ2-6; 7 positions agree with TRBD1. Losses at the gene ends were 4 bases for V and 9 bases for J; bases not matched to a gene: 3. The CDR3 extends over 13 amino acids. Germline V gives CDR1 SEHNR, CDR2 FQNEAQ (reference sequence).

The V gene is TRBV20-1, the J gene TRBJ2-7; 8 bases map to TRBD2. CDR1 is DFQATT, CDR2 SNEGSKA, per germline (reference sequence). V was clipped by 6 bases and J by 5 bases; unmatched bases: 9. The CDR3 contains 13 residues. For the CDR3, the DNA is TGCAGTGCCCAGAGCGGGAGTTCCCACGAGCAGTACTTC. Its protein product is CSAQSGSSHEQYF.

In its sample, this clonotype was seen a few times. The CDR3 sequence: CASRNHGTHDTDTQYF. The CDR3 nucleotides are TGTGCCAGCAGGAACCACGGGACCCACGACACAGATACGCAGTATTTT. The chain links TRBV12-3 or TRBV12-4 to TRBJ2-3, with D tentatively TRBD1 or TRBD2 (5 bases each). V shed 6 bases and J shed 2 bases, with 18 bases lying between them. CDR3 length equals 16 residues.

The sample holds a few counts of this clonotype. The chain has TRBV12-3 or TRBV12-4 and TRBJ1-2; D uncertain. The V gene lost 7 bases and the J gene lost 8 bases, with 17 bases spanning the gap. CDR3 length: 13 amino acids. The CDR3 bases are TGTGCCAGCACCCCGAGTATAAGGCAGGGCTACACCTTC. Residues: CASTPSIRQGYTF.

The chain couples TRBV7-2 to TRBJ2-3; 7 positions match TRBD1. Trimming at V came to 5 bases and at J to 11 bases, leaving 10 bases not matched to a gene. Germline V gene lookup returns CDR1 SGHTA and CDR2 FQGNSA. The CDR3 totals 13 residues. The CDR3, as DNA: TGTGCCAGCAGCACGACAGGGTCGAATATGCAGTATTTT. Translated: CASSTTGSNMQYF.

The chain joins TRBV6-5 to TRBJ2-7, with TRBD2 matching over 13 bases. This CDR3 is 16 amino acids long. CDR1 is MNHEY, CDR2 SVGAGI, per germline. V dropped 6 bases and J dropped 4; count of bases not matched to a gene: 9. In DNA form, the CDR3 reads TGTGCCAGCAGCCCTCACTTGGGACTAGCGGGATACGAGCAGTACTTC. This gives the protein CASSPHLGLAGYEQYF.

The gene calls are TRBV27 and TRBJ1-5, with a weak D call TRBD1 (6 bases). Trimming removed 10 bases at V and 7 bases at J, with 20 bases between. This CDR3 has 14 residues. Germline CDR1 and CDR2: MNHEY and SMNVEV (reference sequence). This CDR3 reads CAIPGQPNPQPQHF. The DNA for the CDR3 is TGTGCCATCCCGGGACAACCTAACCCACAGCCCCAGCATTTT.

The rearrangement links TRBV7-2 to TRBJ1-2; possibly TRBD1 for D (5 bases). The CDR3 length is 13 residues. From germline, CDR1 is SGHTA and CDR2 FQGNSA. V lost 1 base, J lost 6 bases, and 9 bases lay in between. The CDR3 is CASSLGRVNGYTF. The CDR3 DNA reads TGTGCCAGCAGCTTAGGCAGGGTGAATGGCTACACCTTC.

The count of this clonotype is one. V usage is TRBV20-1 and J usage is TRBJ2-3; 8 bases line up with TRBD1. The CDR3 runs 11 residues. Germline V gene data show CDR1 as DFQATT and CDR2 as SNEGSKA (reference sequence). The CDR3 here is CTGQVGDTQYF. The CDR3, as DNA: TGCACGGGACAGGTCGGGGATACGCAGTATTTT.

The gene calls are TRBV15 and TRBJ2-1, with D perhaps TRBD2 (7 bases). Germline CDR1 LNHNV, CDR2 YYDKDF (reference sequence). The CDR3 has 16 amino acids. Trimming pared 1 base from V and 5 bases from J, leaving 15 bases between. The CDR3 DNA sequence: TGTGCCACCAGCAGAGGCCGCGGGGGCACGAACAATGAGCAGTTCTTC. As protein: CATSRGRGGTNNEQFF.

This clonotype was counted ten times or more. The rearrangement joins TRBV24-1 to TRBJ2-3, with TRBD1 matching 10 bases. The V gene end was trimmed by 4 bases and the J gene end by 4 bases; junction bases not matched to a gene: 10. The germline V gene has CDR1 KGHDR and CDR2 SFDVKD. The CDR3 contains 17 residues. This CDR3 reads CATSDPDPGQGSDTQYF. As DNA, the CDR3 is TGTGCCACCAGTGACCCGGACCCGGGACAGGGGTCAGATACGCAGTATTTT.

A few counts support this clonotype. CDR3: CASSSGQGAGEQFF. The CDR3 nucleotides read TGTGCCAGCAGCTCGGGACAGGGGGCGGGTGAGCAGTTCTTC. The J gene is TRBJ2-1, the V gene TRBV7-3; the match to TRBD1 covers 12 bases. V lost 4 bases to trimming and J lost 9 bases; unmatched junction nucleotides: 4. Germline values: CDR1 SGHTA, CDR2 FQGTGA. The CDR3 runs 14 residues.

This clonotype occurred a few times. The genes are TRBV20-1 and TRBJ2-1, with 10 bases aligning to TRBD1. CDR3 size: 21 residues. The V gene end was trimmed by 0 bases and the J gene end by 1 base; junction bases not matched to a gene: 18. The germline gives CDR1 DFQATT, CDR2 SNEGSKA (reference sequence). DNA for the CDR3: TGCAGTGCTAGAGATCCGTTTCGACAGGGGGCATCAGCGGGATCCTACAATGAGCAGTTCTTC. Translation: CSARDPFRQGASAGSYNEQFF.

Comment on this clonotype: The junction differs from germline at one of its ends, possibly a read error. The chain couples TRBV24-1 to TRBJ2-6; no reliable D call. Looked up from germline, CDR1 is KGHDR and CDR2 is SFDVKD. This CDR3 is 18 amino acids long. The CDR3 loop reads CATSDFGEMGSGVNVLTF. Here the CDR3 DNA reads TGTGCCACCAGTGATTTTGGGGAAATGGGCTCTGGGGTCAACGTCCTGACTTTC.